This T cell receptor (beta chain) was identified during a study of neurological immune-mediated disorders. TCRdb re-analysed the 5' RACE reads in MiXCR, keeping a single row per CDR3 protein. The repertoire holds roughly 80,000 distinct CDR3 sequences, with roughly 18% as singletons. This clonotype was recorded many times. The sequenced sample consisted of PBMCs. The receptor comes from a woman aged 40 to 49 in good health.

CDR3: CAREVTSSYEQYF. CDR3 sequence (DNA): TGTGCCAGGGAGGTGACCAGCTCCTACGAGCAGTACTTC. This chain connects TRBV2 to TRBJ2-7; D possibly corresponds to TRBD2 (5 bases). The CDR3 covers 13 residues. CDR1 and CDR2 (germline): SNHLY, FYNNEI. Trimming removed 9 bases from V and 0 bases from J, with 12 bases in between.